This passage covers 7 T cell receptor beta chains from one sample sequenced in a study of vaccination effects on CD4 cells after COVID-19 (dated by TCRdb to the early 2020s). Libraries were built with the immunoSEQ multiplex PCR assay. What TCRdb holds here is the immuneACCESS table cut down to in-frame rearrangements. Part of the clones is not present; checked against another copy, under half of the missing clones reflect an unresolved V gene, and the others are unexplained. This sample comprises about 46,000 clones, about four fifths of them detected only once. About 16% of the sample comes from the top ten. Their specific antigens are unknown. The ViraFEST assay stimulated PBMC with viral peptide pools and then used TCR sequencing to identify antigen-specific CD4+ T cell clonotypes by expansion. After around ten days of culture, CD4+ T cells were isolated with the EasySep CD4+ T cell isolation kit. Each participant received two doses of an mRNA SARS-CoV-2 vaccine, either BNT162b2 or mRNA-1273.

This material consisted of CD4+ T cells from PBMCs cultured with HCoV-OC43 spike peptides, taken after COVID-19 vaccination. In the paper's terms, the cell subset or site label means: HCoV-OC43 spike overlapping peptide pool stimulation. These receptors originate from a human donor who received a COVID-19 vaccine.

V usage is TRBV7-2 and J usage is TRBJ2-2; no clear D. V was clipped by 4 bases and J by 8 bases, with 11 bases between them. CDR1 is SGHTA and CDR2 is FQGNSA in the germline V gene. The CDR3 runs to 13 residues. CDR3 sequence: CASSSRLSGELFF. The CDR3 DNA reads TGTGCCAGCAGCTCCAGGCTCTCAGGGGAGCTGTTTTTT.

The chain's CDR3 is CASSQLTVEAFF. For the CDR3, the DNA is TGTGCCAGCAGTCAGTTGACAGTTGAAGCTTTCTTT. The chain employs TRBV6-2 or TRBV6-3 and TRBJ1-1; D might be TRBD1 (5 bases). V lost 5 bases and J 7 bases, leaving 11 bases between the germline ends. The CDR3 has 12 amino acids. The germline gives CDR1 MNHEY, CDR2 SVGEGT.

The rearrangement links TRBV5-4 to TRBJ2-3, with 8 bases aligning to TRBD2. The junction had 8 bases not matched to a gene; V was cut back by 5 bases and J by 3 bases. This CDR3 is built from 15 residues. Per the germline V gene, CDR1 is SGHNT and CDR2 is YYREEE (reference sequence). The CDR3 DNA follows: TGTGCCAGCAGGCCCTCGGGGGGGCGGACAGATACGCAGTATTTT. Its translation: CASRPSGGRTDTQYF.

This chain joins TRBV11-2 and TRBJ2-7; D is unclear. V was pared by 1 base and J by 4 bases, with 2 bases between. The CDR3 spans 11 residues. CDR1 SGHAT and CDR2 FQNNGV come from the germline V gene. CDR3 nucleotides: TGTGCCAGCAGCTTAGTGTACGAGCAGTACTTC. Its protein is CASSLVYEQYF.

CDR3 region: CASSLADSPTNEKLFF. Here the CDR3 DNA reads TGCGCCAGCAGCTTGGCTGACAGCCCCACTAATGAAAAACTGTTTTTT. The gene calls are TRBV5-1 and TRBJ1-4; possible D gene TRBD1, 5 bases. Germline values: CDR1 SGHRS, CDR2 YFSETQ. This CDR3 has 16 residues. Between the trimmed V and J ends, which lost 0 bases and 2 bases, there was a span of 11 bases.

This chain connects TRBV2 to TRBJ2-3; 11 bases fit TRBD2. The CDR3 sequence is 16 residues long. The germline V gene encodes CDR1 SNHLY and CDR2 FYNNEI. V was pared by 6 bases and J by 3 bases, with 8 bases of the junction left unmatched. The CDR3 DNA sequence: TGTGCCAGCAGCGCTAGCGGGGGGCGTAGGACAGATACGCAGTATTTT. This encodes CASSASGGRRTDTQYF.

The chain has TRBV28 and TRBJ1-5; maybe TRBD1 (6 bases). Trimming took off 8 bases at V and 6 bases at J, with 11 bases between the two ends. CDR3 length: 12 amino acids. Looked up from germline, CDR1 is MDHEN and CDR2 is SYDVKM. The DNA of the CDR3 is TGTGCCAGCTCTACAGGGAGTCAGCCCCAGCATTTT. This encodes CASSTGSQPQHF.